These 10 T cell receptor beta chains were all obtained from the same sample, sequenced in a study of cytomegalovirus exposure and HLA in healthy donors. PCR used 60 Vbeta primers and 13 Jbeta primers. The assay was immunoSEQ multiplex PCR, and TCRdb's table has in-frame clones only and misses some. Seen here are 100,000 to 150,000 clones, roughly 80% observed once, and the top ten hold 4%. The source material was PBMCs. The receptors originated from a woman in her 40s in good health and CMV-seronegative.

The chain couples TRBV7-9 to TRBJ2-7; possible D gene TRBD2, 6 bases. Germline assignment: CDR1 SEHNR and CDR2 FQNEAQ (reference sequence). Between the trimmed V and J ends, which lost 2 bases and 3 bases, there was a span of 20 bases. This CDR3 comprises 17 residues. The CDR3 region has the DNA TGTGCCAGCAGCTTACCACGGAGGCGGGATCCATTCTACGAGCAGTACTTC. Amino acids: CASSLPRRRDPFYEQYF.

CDR3 protein: CASSLLSSGESRYF. CDR3 coding DNA: TGTGCCAGCAGTTTATTGTCTAGCGGGGAATCACGGTATTTT. V is TRBV27 and J is TRBJ2-3; 9 nucleotides align to TRBD2. The CDR3 runs to 14 residues. Unmatched junction bases numbered 10, after V lost 1 base and J lost 14 bases. Germline-derived CDR1 and CDR2 are MNHEY and SMNVEV (reference sequence).

This clone has just a few counts. V and J are TRBV18 and TRBJ1-6, with D possibly TRBD1 on 5 matching bases. This CDR3 is 15 amino acids long. Germline CDR1 KGHSH, CDR2 LQKENI. Trimming took 6 bases from V and 10 from J, leaving 19 bases between them. The CDR3 is CASSADMAGNSPLHF. As DNA, the CDR3 is TGTGCCAGCTCCGCGGACATGGCGGGGAACTCACCCCTCCACTTT.

In its sample, this clone was seen once. The chain couples TRBV7-2 to TRBJ2-7, with TRBD2 matching over 8 bases. There are 15 residues in the CDR3. From germline, CDR1 is SGHTA and CDR2 FQGNSA. With 0 bases clipped from V and 6 bases from J, the junction kept 7 bases outside the gene matches. The CDR3 is CASSLASGISSEQYF. Written as DNA, the CDR3 is TGTGCCAGCAGCTTAGCTAGCGGGATATCTTCCGAGCAGTACTTC. Together with reference TRBV7-2 and TRBJ2-7, the CDR3 gives the full variable domain: GAGVSQSPSNKVTEKGKDVELRCDPISGHTALYWYRQSLGQGLEFLIYFQGNSAPDKSGLPSDRFSAERTGGSVSTLTIQRTQQEDSAVYLCASSLASGISSEQYFGPGTRLTVT.

The chain carries TRBV18 and TRBJ2-5; 8 nucleotides agree with TRBD1. This CDR3 spans 15 amino acids. After removal of 3 bases from V and 1 base from J, the junction contained 4 bases not matched to a gene. CDR1 and CDR2 (germline): KGHSH, LQKENI. CDR3 region: CASSPTGAIQETQYF. The CDR3 DNA reads as TGTGCCAGCTCACCGACAGGGGCCATCCAAGAGACCCAGTACTTC.

This chain joins TRBV9 and TRBJ2-3, with 12 bases matching TRBD2. This CDR3 region has 14 residues. J was trimmed by 4 bases and V by 6 bases; bases with no gene match: 3. In germline, CDR1 is SGDLS, CDR2 YYNGEE. CDR3 DNA: TGTGCCAGCACTAGCGGGGGGGTGCCAGATACGCAGTATTTT. This translates into CASTSGGVPDTQYF.

This chain joins TRBV6-5 and TRBJ2-5, with 8 nucleotides matching TRBD1. Matching the DNA end better, TRBJ2-7 makes the J call doubtful. The CDR3 has 12 residues. The germline V gene encodes CDR1 MNHEY and CDR2 SVGAGI. Here the CDR3 reads CASSTGGYEQYF. The CDR3 nucleotides read TGTGCCAGCAGTACAGGGGGCTACGAGCAGTACTTC.

The rearrangement joins TRBV19 to TRBJ1-2; no reliable D call. The germline V gene has CDR1 LNHDA and CDR2 SQIVND (reference sequence). The V and J ends lost 4 bases and 0 bases respectively, with 12 bases between them. CDR3 length: 15 amino acids. CDR3 nucleotide sequence: TGTGCCAGTAGTACACAGCCGTGGGCTAACTATGGCTACACCTTC. This sequence encodes CASSTQPWANYGYTF.

The chain employs TRBV2 and TRBJ1-5; 7 bases are shared with TRBD1. Germline V gene sequence: CDR1 SNHLY, CDR2 FYNNEI. CDR3 length: 18 amino acids. V was pared by 6 bases and J by 7 bases, with 21 bases of the junction left unmatched. This chain's CDR3 is CASSPTGARARMGQPQHF. CDR3 in DNA: TGTGCCAGCAGCCCCACAGGGGCCCGAGCCCGAATGGGGCAGCCCCAGCATTTT.

The chain links TRBV5-1 to TRBJ1-1, with unresolved D. This CDR3 has 14 amino acids. Germline lookup yields CDR1 SGHRS and CDR2 YFSETQ. V lost 0 bases and J lost 4, with 10 bases in between. CDR3 DNA sequence: TGCGCCAGCAGCTTGGGACAAGCGGGCACTGAAGCTTTCTTT. Translation gives CASSLGQAGTEAFF.